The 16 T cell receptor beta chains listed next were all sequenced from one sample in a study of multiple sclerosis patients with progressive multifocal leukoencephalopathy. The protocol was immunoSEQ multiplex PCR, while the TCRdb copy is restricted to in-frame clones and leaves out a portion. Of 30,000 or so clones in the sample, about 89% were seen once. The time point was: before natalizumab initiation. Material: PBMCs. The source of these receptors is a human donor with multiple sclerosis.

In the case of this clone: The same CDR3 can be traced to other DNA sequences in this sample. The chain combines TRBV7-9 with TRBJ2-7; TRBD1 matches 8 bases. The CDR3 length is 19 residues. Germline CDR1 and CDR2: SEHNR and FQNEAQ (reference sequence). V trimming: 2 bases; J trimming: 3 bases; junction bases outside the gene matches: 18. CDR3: CASSLRETGELSIGYEQYF. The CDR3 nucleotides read TGTGCCAGCAGCTTAAGGGAGACAGGGGAGCTTTCGATCGGCTACGAGCAGTACTTC.

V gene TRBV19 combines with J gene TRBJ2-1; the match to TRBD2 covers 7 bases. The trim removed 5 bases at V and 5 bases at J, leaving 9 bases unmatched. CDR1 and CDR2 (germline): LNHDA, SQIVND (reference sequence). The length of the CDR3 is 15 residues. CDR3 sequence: CASSPRTSRDNEQFF. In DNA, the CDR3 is TGTGCCAGTAGTCCACGGACTAGTAGGGACAATGAGCAGTTCTTC.

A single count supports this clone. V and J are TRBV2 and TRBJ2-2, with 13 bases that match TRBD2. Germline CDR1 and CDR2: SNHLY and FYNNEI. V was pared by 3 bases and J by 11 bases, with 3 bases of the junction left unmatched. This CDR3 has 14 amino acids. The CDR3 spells CASSDGLAGAELFF. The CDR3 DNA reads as TGTGCCAGCAGTGATGGACTAGCGGGAGCAGAGCTGTTTTTT.

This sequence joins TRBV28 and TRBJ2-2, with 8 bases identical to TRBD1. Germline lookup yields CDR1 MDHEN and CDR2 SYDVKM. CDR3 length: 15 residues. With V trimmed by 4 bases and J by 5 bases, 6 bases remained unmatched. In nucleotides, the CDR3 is TGTGCCAGCAGTTACGGACAGGGCCGTACCGGGGAGCTGTTTTTT. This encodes CASSYGQGRTGELFF. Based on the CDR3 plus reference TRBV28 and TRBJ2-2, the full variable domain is DVKVTQSSRYLVKRTGEKVFLECVQDMDHENMFWYRQDPGLGLRLIYFSYDVKMKEKGDIPEGYSVSREKKERFSLILESASTNQTSMYLCASSYGQGRTGELFFGEGSRLTVL.

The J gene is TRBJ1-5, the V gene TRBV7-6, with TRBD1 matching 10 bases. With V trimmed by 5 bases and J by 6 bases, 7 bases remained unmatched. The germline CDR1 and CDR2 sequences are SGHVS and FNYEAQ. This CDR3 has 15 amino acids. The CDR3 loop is CASSPGQGHGQPQHF. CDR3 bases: TGTGCCAGCAGCCCGGGACAGGGGCATGGTCAGCCCCAGCATTTT.

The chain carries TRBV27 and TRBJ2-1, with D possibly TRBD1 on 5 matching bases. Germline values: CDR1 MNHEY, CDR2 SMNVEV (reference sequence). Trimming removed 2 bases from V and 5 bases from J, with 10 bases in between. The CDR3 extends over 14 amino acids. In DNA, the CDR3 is TGTGCCAGCAGTTTAGCAGGGTGGCACAATGAGCAGTTCTTC. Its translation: CASSLAGWHNEQFF.

This CDR3 reads CASSSDYRVRNTEAFF. CDR3 DNA: TGTGCCAGCAGTTCCGATTACAGGGTACGCAACACTGAAGCTTTCTTT. This sequence joins TRBV6-6 and TRBJ1-1, with D perhaps matching TRBD1 (6 bases). The CDR3 sequence is 16 residues long. V was trimmed by 4 bases and J by 2 bases, leaving 17 bases between them. Per germline, CDR1 MNHNY and CDR2 SVGAGI (reference sequence).

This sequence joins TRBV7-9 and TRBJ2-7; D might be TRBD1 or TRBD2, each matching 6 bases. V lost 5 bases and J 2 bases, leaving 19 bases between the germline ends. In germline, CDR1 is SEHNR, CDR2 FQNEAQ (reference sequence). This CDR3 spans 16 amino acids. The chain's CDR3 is CASSPQGGTRPYEQYF. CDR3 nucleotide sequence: TGTGCCAGCAGCCCACAGGGAGGCACGAGACCCTACGAGCAGTACTTC.

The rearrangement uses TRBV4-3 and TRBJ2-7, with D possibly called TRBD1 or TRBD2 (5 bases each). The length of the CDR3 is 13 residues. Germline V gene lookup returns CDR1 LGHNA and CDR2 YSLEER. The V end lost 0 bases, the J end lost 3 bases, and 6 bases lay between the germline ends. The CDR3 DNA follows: TGCGCCAGCAGCCAAGATGGGGGCTACGAGCAGTACTTC. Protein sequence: CASSQDGGYEQYF.

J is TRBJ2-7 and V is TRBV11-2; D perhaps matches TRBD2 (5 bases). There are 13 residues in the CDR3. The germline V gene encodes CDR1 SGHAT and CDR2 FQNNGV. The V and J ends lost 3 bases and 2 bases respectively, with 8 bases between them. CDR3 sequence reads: CASSFEGPYEQYF. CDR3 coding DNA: TGTGCCAGCAGCTTTGAGGGTCCCTACGAGCAGTACTTC.

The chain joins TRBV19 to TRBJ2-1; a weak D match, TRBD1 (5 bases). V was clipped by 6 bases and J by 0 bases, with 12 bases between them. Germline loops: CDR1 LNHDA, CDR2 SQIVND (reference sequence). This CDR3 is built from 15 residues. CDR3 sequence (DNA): TGTGCCAGTAGAGAAGCAGGGCTCTCCTACAATGAGCAGTTCTTC. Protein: CASREAGLSYNEQFF. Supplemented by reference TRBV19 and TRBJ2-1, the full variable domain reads DGGITQSPKYLFRKEGQNVTLSCEQNLNHDAMYWYRQDPGQGLRLIYYSQIVNDFQKGDIAEGYSVSREKKESFPLTVTSAQKNPTAFYLCASREAGLSYNEQFFGPGTRLTVL.

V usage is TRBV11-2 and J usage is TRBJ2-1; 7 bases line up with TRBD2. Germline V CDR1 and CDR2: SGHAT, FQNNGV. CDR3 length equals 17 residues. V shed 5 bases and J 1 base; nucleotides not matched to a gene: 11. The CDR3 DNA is TGTGCCAGCAGCGTTAGCTCAGCGGGATGGTCCTACAATGAGCAGTTCTTC. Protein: CASSVSSAGWSYNEQFF. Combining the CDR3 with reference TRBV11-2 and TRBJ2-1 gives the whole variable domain EAGVAQSPRYKIIEKRQSVAFWCNPISGHATLYWYQQILGQGPKLLIQFQNNGVVDDSQLPKDRFSAERLKGVDSTLKIQPAKLEDSAVYLCASSVSSAGWSYNEQFFGPGTRLTVL.

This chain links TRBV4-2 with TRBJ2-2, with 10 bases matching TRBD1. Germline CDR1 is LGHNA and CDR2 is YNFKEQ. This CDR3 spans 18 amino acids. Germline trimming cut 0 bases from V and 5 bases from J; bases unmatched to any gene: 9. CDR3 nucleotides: TGTGCCAGCAGCCAAGAAGTGGGGGGACAGGGGTGGACCGGGGAGCTGTTTTTT. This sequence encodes CASSQEVGGQGWTGELFF.

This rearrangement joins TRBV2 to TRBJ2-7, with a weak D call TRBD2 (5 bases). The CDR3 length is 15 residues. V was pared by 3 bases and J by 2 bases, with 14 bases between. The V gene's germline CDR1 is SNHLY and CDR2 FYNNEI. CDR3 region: CASSEWLILAYEQYF. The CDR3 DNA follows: TGTGCCAGCAGTGAGTGGTTAATACTAGCCTACGAGCAGTACTTC.

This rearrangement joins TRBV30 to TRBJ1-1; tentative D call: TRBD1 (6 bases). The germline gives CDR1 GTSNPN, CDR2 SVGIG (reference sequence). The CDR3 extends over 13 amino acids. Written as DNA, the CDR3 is TGTGTCCTAAAACAGGGCCTGAACACTGAAGCTTTCTTT. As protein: CVLKQGLNTEAFF.

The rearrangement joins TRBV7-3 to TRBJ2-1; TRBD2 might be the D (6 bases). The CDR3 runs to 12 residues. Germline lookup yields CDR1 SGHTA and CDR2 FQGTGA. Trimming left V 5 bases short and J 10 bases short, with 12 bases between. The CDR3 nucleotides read TGTGCCAGCAGCCCCGGAACTAGCGAGCAGTTCTTC. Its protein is CASSPGTSEQFF. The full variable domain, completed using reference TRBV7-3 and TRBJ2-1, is GAGVSQTPSNKVTEKGKYVELRCDPISGHTALYWYRQSLGQGPEFLIYFQGTGAADDSGLPNDRFFAVRPEGSVSTLKIQRTERGDSAVYLCASSPGTSEQFFGPGTRLTVL.